Listed below are T cell receptor beta chains from one sample, sequenced in a study of type 1 and type 2 diabetes patients. TCRdb re-analysed the multiplex PCR reads in MiXCR, keeping a single row per CDR3 protein. This table holds more than 250,000 distinct CDR3 sequences, approximately 50% found once. The sample comprised peripheral blood mononuclear cells (PBMCs). The source is a man aged 18-30 years with type 2 diabetes. Each CDR3 is given with its conserved first and last residue. A D gene is named only where the DNA matches it firmly. Clone size is not always given. Where it is, it says once, few, many or a class for expanded clones.

clone size,J gene,V gene,D gene,CDR3 DNA,CDR3 protein
few,TRBJ1-2,TRBV2,TRBD1,TGTGCCAGCAGTAGGGGGCGCGACTATGGCTACACCTTC,CASSRGRDYGYTF
NA,TRBJ2-2,TRBV15,NA,TGTGCCACCCAGGGGTTTTCAGGGTTCACCGGGGAGCTGTTTTTT,CATQGFSGFTGELFF
NA,TRBJ2-2,TRBV29-1,NA,TGCAGCACTTGGGGTAGCGGGAACACCGGGGAGCTGTTTTTT,CSTWGSGNTGELFF
few,TRBJ2-3,TRBV19,NA,TGTGCCAGTAGTGCCAGTAGCGCAGATACGCAGTATTTT,CASSASSADTQYF
NA,TRBJ2-7,TRBV7-3,NA,TGTGCCAGCAGCTTAGTTCGAGGTGGGGCCTACGAGCAGTACTTC,CASSLVRGGAYEQYF
NA,TRBJ2-1,TRBV7-3,TRBD2,TGTGCCAGCAGCAATCCCGGGACTAGCGGGGGGGCGTATGAGCAGTTCTTC,CASSNPGTSGGAYEQFF
NA,TRBJ1-1,TRBV15,TRBD1,TGTGCCACCACCCCCAGGGGGCCGGGGACTGAAGCTTTCTTT,CATTPRGPGTEAFF
few,TRBJ1-6,TRBV4-1,NA,TGCGCCAGCAGCCTGGATCCCCATTCACCCCTCCACTTT,CASSLDPHSPLHF
many,TRBJ2-5,TRBV2,NA,TGTGCCAGCACCGGGGGTAAGGAGACCCAGTACTTC,CASTGGKETQYF
NA,TRBJ2-3,TRBV7-3,NA,TGTGCCAGCAGCTTATCCTCTCGGTCAGATACGCAGTATTTT,CASSLSSRSDTQYF
NA,TRBJ1-5,TRBV19,NA,TGTGCCAGTAGGCAACAGGGAGCACCGAATCAGCCCCAGCATTTT,CASRQQGAPNQPQHF
NA,TRBJ2-5,TRBV7-6,TRBD2,TGTGCCAGCAGCTTAGTGAGCGGGAGTTCGTTTGAGACCCAGTACTTC,CASSLVSGSSFETQYF
few,TRBJ1-1,TRBV20-1,NA,TGCAGTGCTAGATTGGGGAATCCGAACACTGAAGCTTTCTTT,CSARLGNPNTEAFF
NA,TRBJ2-3,TRBV28,TRBD2,TGTGCCAGCAGTTCAGCGGGAGAGGGGGCAGATACGCAGTATTTT,CASSSAGEGADTQYF
NA,TRBJ1-2,TRBV6-1,TRBD1,TGTGCCAGCAGTGCCCCGGACAGGGCGGAATATGGCTACACCTTC,CASSAPDRAEYGYTF
few,TRBJ2-3,TRBV12-3/TRBV12-4,TRBD2,TGTGCCAGTTCTACTAGCGGGAGGGGAGATACGCAGTATTTT,CASSTSGRGDTQYF
NA,TRBJ2-6,TRBV5-6,NA,TGTGCCAGCAGATCTGGCGGTTCTGGGGCCAACGTCCTGACTTTC,CASRSGGSGANVLTF
NA,TRBJ1-2,TRBV30,NA,TGTGCCTGGAGGGTATTCTATGGCTACACCTTC,CAWRVFYGYTF
once,TRBJ1-2,TRBV27,NA,TGTGCCAGCAGTTTATCACCAGGGAGGTATGGCTACACCTTC,CASSLSPGRYGYTF
NA,TRBJ2-1,TRBV6-5,TRBD1,TGTGCCAGCAGGTCCGGGACAGGGTTGAATGAGCAGTTCTTC,CASRSGTGLNEQFF
NA,TRBJ2-7,TRBV6-1,NA,TGTGCCAGCTCCCGAATGAGGGGCACCTACGAGCAGTACTTC,CASSRMRGTYEQYF
few,TRBJ2-2,TRBV7-8,NA,TGTGCCAGCAGCCGGGACGACCGTACCGGGGAGCTGTTTTTT,CASSRDDRTGELFF
NA,TRBJ2-7,TRBV28,NA,TGTGCCAGCAGCCCACAAGGGCCCGAGTCCTACGAGCAGTACTTC,CASSPQGPESYEQYF
NA,TRBJ1-1,TRBV27,NA,TGTGCCAGCAGACCTCCGGGGACGGGCACTGAAGCTTTCTTT,CASRPPGTGTEAFF
few,TRBJ2-5,TRBV7-3,TRBD2,TGTGCCAGCAGCGCCGGGGGGGCAAGGGAGACCCAGTACTTC,CASSAGGARETQYF
NA,TRBJ2-5,TRBV15,TRBD1,TGTGCCACCAGCGGGACAGGGTTGACCCCCAGCAAACAAGAGACCCAGTACTTC,CATSGTGLTPSKQETQYF
few,TRBJ2-5,TRBV2,NA,TGTGCCATACAGACACCCAAACAAGAGACCCAGTACTTC,CAIQTPKQETQYF
NA,TRBJ2-7,TRBV12-3/TRBV12-4,TRBD1,TGTGCCAGCAGCTCCTCGTTTAGAGACAGGGTCTACGAGCAGTACTTC,CASSSSFRDRVYEQYF
few,TRBJ2-1,TRBV19,NA,TGTGCCAGTAGTATAGGTCAGGGGACATACAATGAGCAGTTCTTC,CASSIGQGTYNEQFF
NA,TRBJ2-3,TRBV7-6,NA,TGTGCCAGCAGCCCAGGGGAAGGACCTCCGGATACGCAGTATTTT,CASSPGEGPPDTQYF
many,TRBJ1-4,TRBV2,NA,TGTGCCAGCACAGGGGCGGGTGAAAAACTGTTTTTT,CASTGAGEKLFF
many,TRBJ2-5,TRBV30,NA,TGTGCCTGGAGTGTTCGGGGGCTGCGGGAGACCCAGTACTTC,CAWSVRGLRETQYF
NA,TRBJ1-1,TRBV27,NA,TGTGCCAGCAGTTTAGTACAGTACTCTGAAGCTTTCTTT,CASSLVQYSEAFF
many,TRBJ1-1,TRBV30,NA,TGTGCCTGGACTGACGCAAACACTGAAGCTTTCTTT,CAWTDANTEAFF
NA,TRBJ1-5,TRBV28,NA,TGTGCCAGCAGTTCGCGGGGAAGCAATCAGCCCCAGCATTTT,CASSSRGSNQPQHF
few,TRBJ1-3,TRBV20-1,NA,TGCGCTAGCGGGGCCTACTCTGGAAACACCATATATTTT,CASGAYSGNTIYF
NA,TRBJ1-2,TRBV28,NA,TGTGCCAGCAGTTACAGGGAGGCGGGCAGCGACTATGGCTACACCTTC,CASSYREAGSDYGYTF
few,TRBJ1-5,TRBV20-1,NA,TGCAGTGCTTACCGGGACCCAGTTCTGCCCCAGCATTTT,CSAYRDPVLPQHF
few,TRBJ2-5,TRBV10-1,NA,TGCGCCAGCAGTGAGCAACGGGGATGGGAGACCCAGTACTTC,CASSEQRGWETQYF
NA,TRBJ1-1,TRBV20-1,NA,TGCAGTGCTAGATTAAGGAGCACTGAAGCTTTCTTT,CSARLRSTEAFF
NA,TRBJ1-2,TRBV12-3/TRBV12-4,NA,TGTGCCAACTCCGCTGGGGCTAACTATGGCTACACCTTC,CANSAGANYGYTF
few,TRBJ1-2,TRBV6-5,NA,TGTGCCAGCAGTTACATCCCCGAGTCAGGACTAGATGGCTACACCTTC,CASSYIPESGLDGYTF
many,TRBJ2-7,TRBV2,NA,TGTGCCTCCAGCCTGGCGGGATCCTCCTACGAGCAGTACTTC,CASSLAGSSYEQYF
few,TRBJ1-2,TRBV12-3/TRBV12-4,NA,TGTGCCAGCAGAACAGGGCTCCTTGGGTATGGCTACACCTTC,CASRTGLLGYGYTF
NA,TRBJ2-5,TRBV7-8,NA,TGTGCCAGCAGCCGCGGGACAGACACGTACCAAGAGACCCAGTACTTC,CASSRGTDTYQETQYF
NA,TRBJ2-7,TRBV15,TRBD1,TGTGCCACCAGCAGGTCCCATCCGGGACAGGGCTCTACCCCCTACGAGCAGTACTTC,CATSRSHPGQGSTPYEQYF
NA,TRBJ1-1,TRBV5-1,NA,TGCGCCAGCAGCTCTACAGCCTTGAACACTGAAGCTTTCTTT,CASSSTALNTEAFF
NA,TRBJ2-5,TRBV7-2,NA,TGTGCCAGCAGCTGGACAGCCCAAGAGACCCAGTACTTC,CASSWTAQETQYF
NA,TRBJ1-1,TRBV20-1,TRBD1,TGCAGTGCTACGGGACAGATGAACACTGAAGCTTTCTTT,CSATGQMNTEAFF
few,TRBJ1-1,TRBV20-1,NA,TGCAGTGCTAGAGTCCCAGACACTGAAGCTTTCTTT,CSARVPDTEAFF
NA,TRBJ1-1,TRBV2,NA,TGTGCCAGCAGCTTAAATCTATACCCAATAACCGAAGCTTTCTTT,CASSLNLYPITEAFF
NA,TRBJ2-7,TRBV5-4,NA,TGTGCCAGCAGCAGGAAAGGAGACTACGAGCAGTACTTC,CASSRKGDYEQYF
many,TRBJ2-7,TRBV30,TRBD2,TGTGCCTGGACCCGAGCGGGAGACTCCTACGAGCAGTACTTC,CAWTRAGDSYEQYF